The entry that follows covers one T cell receptor (beta chain) sequence. The entry originates in a study of control samples from healthy donors and cancer patients. The CDR3 has 17 amino acids. CDR1 is SGHTA, CDR2 FQGNSA, per germline. Deletions cut 3 bases from V and 3 bases from J, with 18 bases between. This table comes from immunoSEQ multiplex PCR, and its TCRdb copy is limited to in-frame clones, with some not included. This sample carries roughly 74,000 clones, roughly 94% of them seen once, and the ten largest clones take around 4.7%. The TCR was taken from a young woman in good health. Sequenced: blood. The chain joins TRBV7-2 to TRBJ2-1, with D tentatively TRBD2 (5 bases). DNA for the CDR3: TGTGCCAGCAGCTTTCGGTGGGGTCTTCGGGACTACAATGAGCAGTTCTTC. Its protein product is CASSFRWGLRDYNEQFF.